The clone carrying this T cell receptor beta chain was observed once. Additional DNA sequences in this sample encode the identical CDR3. Trimming took 3 bases from V and 1 from J, leaving 4 bases between them. Germline CDR1 SEHNR, CDR2 FQNEAQ (reference sequence). CDR3 length: 12 amino acids. The data belong to a study of PD-1 blockade in classical Hodgkin lymphoma. Sequencing was performed with immunoSEQ multiplex PCR; in TCRdb, only in-frame clones are kept and a portion is missing. The repertoire consists of fewer than 13,000 clones, with approximately 80% occurring once and the leading ten covering approximately 1.6%. The time point here: cycle 4 day 1 (C4D1), after 5 to 7 weeks of nivolumab. Every patient experienced relapse after autologous stem cell transplantation, and brentuximab vedotin exposure varied. Negative magnetic selection isolated CD4+ T cells from thawed PBMCs.

The rearrangement links TRBV7-9 to TRBJ2-7; D unresolved. The TCR comes from a human donor with classical Hodgkin lymphoma. The sequenced sample was CD4+ T cells from blood, obtained before the fourth cycle of nivolumab. In DNA form, the CDR3 reads TGTGCCAGCAGCTTGGGGTCCTACGAGCAGTACTTC. This sequence encodes CASSLGSYEQYF. The entire variable domain, with the rest obtained from reference TRBV7-9 and TRBJ2-7, is as follows: DTGVSQNPRHKITKRGQNVTFRCDPISEHNRLYWYRQTLGQGPEFLTYFQNEAQLEKSRLLSDRFSAERPKGSFSTLEIQRTEQGDSAMYLCASSLGSYEQYFGPGTRLTVT.